This entry features one TCR beta chain sequence. Its antigen is still unknown. Compared with germline, one end of the junction differs, possibly owing to a read error. The sample originates from a study of T cell repertoires in cytomegalovirus infection. TCRdb reanalysed the reads using MiXCR and keeps one entry per CDR3 protein. Of 700,000 to 900,000 distinct CDR3 sequences in the sample, about 27% were seen once. There are 15 residues in the CDR3. Germline values: CDR1 LNHDA, CDR2 SQIVND (reference sequence). The chain recombines TRBV19 with TRBJ2-2; 7 bases map to TRBD2. Sample: cultured CD8+ T cells from PBMCs, taken from culture after CMV antigen stimulation. The sequence was collected from a human donor in good health (CMV status not recorded). Some clones in this sample may be carry-over from other donors' samples. CDR3: CASINSGANTGELVF. Written as DNA, the CDR3 is TGTGCCAGTATCAACAGCGGGGCGAACACCGGGGAGCTGGTTTTT.